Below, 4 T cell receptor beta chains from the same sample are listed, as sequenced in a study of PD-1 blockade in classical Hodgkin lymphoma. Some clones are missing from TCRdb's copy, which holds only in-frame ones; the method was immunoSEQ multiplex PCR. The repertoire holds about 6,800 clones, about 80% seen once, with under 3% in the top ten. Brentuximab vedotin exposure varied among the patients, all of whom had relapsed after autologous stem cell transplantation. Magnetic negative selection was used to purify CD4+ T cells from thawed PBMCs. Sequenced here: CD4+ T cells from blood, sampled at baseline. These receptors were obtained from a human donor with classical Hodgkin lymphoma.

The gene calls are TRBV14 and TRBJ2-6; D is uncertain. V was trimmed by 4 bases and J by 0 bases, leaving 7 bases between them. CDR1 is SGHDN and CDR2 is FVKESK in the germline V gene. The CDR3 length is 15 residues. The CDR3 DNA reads TGTGCCAGCAGCCGGGGTGTCTCTGGGGCCAACGTCCTGACTTTC. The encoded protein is CASSRGVSGANVLTF.

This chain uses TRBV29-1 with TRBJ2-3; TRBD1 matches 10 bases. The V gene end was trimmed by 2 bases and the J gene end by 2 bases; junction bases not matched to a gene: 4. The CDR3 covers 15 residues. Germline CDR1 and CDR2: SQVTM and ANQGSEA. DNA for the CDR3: TGCAGCGTTGAAAGACAGGGGGCTATCACAGATACGCAGTATTTT. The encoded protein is CSVERQGAITDTQYF.

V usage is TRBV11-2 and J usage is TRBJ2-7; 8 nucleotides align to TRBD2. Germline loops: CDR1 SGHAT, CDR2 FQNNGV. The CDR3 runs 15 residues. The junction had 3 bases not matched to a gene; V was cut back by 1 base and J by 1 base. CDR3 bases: TGTGCCAGCAGCTTAGTGGCTAGCGGGTCCTACGAGCAGTACTTC. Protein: CASSLVASGSYEQYF.

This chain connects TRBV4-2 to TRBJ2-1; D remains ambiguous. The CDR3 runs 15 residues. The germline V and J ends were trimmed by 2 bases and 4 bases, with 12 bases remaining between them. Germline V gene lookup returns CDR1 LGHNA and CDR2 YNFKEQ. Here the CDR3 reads CASSQIELDYNEQFF. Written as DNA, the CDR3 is TGTGCCAGCAGCCAAATCGAACTGGATTACAATGAGCAGTTCTTC.